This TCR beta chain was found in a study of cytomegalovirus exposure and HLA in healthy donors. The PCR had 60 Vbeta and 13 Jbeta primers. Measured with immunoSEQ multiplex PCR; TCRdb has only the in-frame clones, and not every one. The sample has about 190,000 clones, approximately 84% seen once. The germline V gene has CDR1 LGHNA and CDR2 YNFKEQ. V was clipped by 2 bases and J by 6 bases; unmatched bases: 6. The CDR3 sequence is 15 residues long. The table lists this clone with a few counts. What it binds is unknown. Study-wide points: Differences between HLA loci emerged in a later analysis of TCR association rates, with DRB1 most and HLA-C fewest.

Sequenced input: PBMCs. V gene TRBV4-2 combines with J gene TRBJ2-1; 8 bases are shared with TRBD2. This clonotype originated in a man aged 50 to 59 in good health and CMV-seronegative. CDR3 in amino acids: CASSQPGTRGNEQFF. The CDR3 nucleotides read TGTGCCAGCAGCCAACCCGGGACTAGGGGCAATGAGCAGTTCTTC.